This is a list of T cell receptor beta chains from one sample in a study of T-cell reconstitution after alpha-beta-depleted transplantation in children. TCRdb used MiXCR to reprocess the PCR reads, holding one entry per CDR3 protein. This table has around 670,000 distinct CDR3 sequences, about an eighth appearing once. Sequencing used PBMCs, obtained before TCRalphabeta/CD19-depleted stem cell transplant. Receptor source: a girl aged 2-10 years with congenital amegakaryocytic thrombocytopenia, due to receive a stem cell transplant. CDR3s include the opening cysteine and the closing phenylalanine or tryptophan. The order of the fields is V gene, D gene, clone size, J gene, CDR3 DNA, CDR3 protein. A D gene is named only where the DNA matches it firmly. A clone size is listed for some rows: how often the clone was seen (once, few, many), or a class if it is expanded.

V gene: TRBV20-1
D gene: .
clone size: many
J gene: TRBJ1-2
CDR3 DNA: TGCAGTGCTAGAGGGACCACCTATGGCTACACCTTC
CDR3 protein: CSARGTTYGYTF

V gene: TRBV20-1
D gene: .
clone size: many
J gene: TRBJ2-7
CDR3 DNA: TGCAGTGCTAGAGATCTTGTGACAGACCCCTACGAGCAGTACTTC
CDR3 protein: CSARDLVTDPYEQYF

V gene: TRBV6-5
D gene: .
clone size: many
J gene: TRBJ2-3
CDR3 DNA: TGTGCCAGCAGTTACCCCTCCGGCAAGACAGATACGCAGTATTTT
CDR3 protein: CASSYPSGKTDTQYF

V gene: TRBV10-3
D gene: .
clone size: many
J gene: TRBJ1-1
CDR3 DNA: TGTGCCATCAGTGATCAATTTCCTGAAGCTTTCTTT
CDR3 protein: CAISDQFPEAFF

V gene: TRBV15
D gene: TRBD1
clone size: few
J gene: TRBJ1-3
CDR3 DNA: TGTGCCACCAGCAGAGATTGGTCGACCGGGACAGAGAGCTCTGGAAACACCATATATTTT
CDR3 protein: CATSRDWSTGTESSGNTIYF

V gene: TRBV28
D gene: .
clone size: many
J gene: TRBJ2-3
CDR3 DNA: TGTGCCAGCAGCTCAGATAGCGGCAGAGATACGCAGTATTTT
CDR3 protein: CASSSDSGRDTQYF

V gene: TRBV29-1
D gene: .
clone size: many
J gene: TRBJ2-1
CDR3 DNA: TGCAGCGTTGAACGGCTACCAAGCTCCTACAATGAGCAGTTCTTC
CDR3 protein: CSVERLPSSYNEQFF

V gene: TRBV15
D gene: .
clone size: .
J gene: TRBJ2-1
CDR3 DNA: TGTGCCACCAGCACCGTGGGGGGAAGCCGTCAGAATGAGCAGTTCTTC
CDR3 protein: CATSTVGGSRQNEQFF

V gene: TRBV20-1
D gene: .
clone size: many
J gene: TRBJ2-1
CDR3 DNA: TGCAGTGCTAGTAGAGGGGAGCTTCGGCAGTTCTTC
CDR3 protein: CSASRGELRQFF

V gene: TRBV5-1
D gene: .
clone size: many
J gene: TRBJ2-2
CDR3 DNA: TGCGCCACCTCTGACAGACCGAACACCGGGGAGCTGTTTTTT
CDR3 protein: CATSDRPNTGELFF

V gene: TRBV20-1
D gene: TRBD2
clone size: many
J gene: TRBJ2-1
CDR3 DNA: TGCAGTGCTAGAGAAAGCGACGGGAGGGCCGGTGATGAGCAGTTCTTC
CDR3 protein: CSARESDGRAGDEQFF

V gene: TRBV5-1
D gene: TRBD1
clone size: .
J gene: TRBJ2-1
CDR3 DNA: TGCGCCAGCAGCAAAAGGACAGGGAATGAGCAGTTCTTC
CDR3 protein: CASSKRTGNEQFF

V gene: TRBV7-8
D gene: .
clone size: many
J gene: TRBJ1-5
CDR3 DNA: TGTGCCAGCAGTCCAACCATTTTAGGCAGGACTGATAGCAATCAGCCCCAGCATTTT
CDR3 protein: CASSPTILGRTDSNQPQHF

V gene: TRBV4-1
D gene: .
clone size: many
J gene: TRBJ1-1
CDR3 DNA: TGCGCCAGCAGCCAAGATTCCGGGGGGGGGACTGAAGCTTTCTTT
CDR3 protein: CASSQDSGGGTEAFF

V gene: TRBV3-1
D gene: TRBD1
clone size: few
J gene: TRBJ2-1
CDR3 DNA: TGTGCCAGCAGTAAGGTTCTGGGACAGGGGGCCAATGAGCAGTTCTTC
CDR3 protein: CASSKVLGQGANEQFF

V gene: TRBV11-2
D gene: .
clone size: few
J gene: TRBJ2-1
CDR3 DNA: TGTGCCAGCACCACCTACAGGTCCCGGGGCGCGTTGGTTATTTCGGAGCAGTTCTTC
CDR3 protein: CASTTYRSRGALVISEQFF

V gene: TRBV9
D gene: TRBD2
clone size: many
J gene: TRBJ2-1
CDR3 DNA: TGTGCCAGCAGCGTAGCGGGAGGGCTCTACAATGAGCAGTTCTTC
CDR3 protein: CASSVAGGLYNEQFF

V gene: TRBV5-1
D gene: .
clone size: many
J gene: TRBJ2-7
CDR3 DNA: TGCGCCAGCAGCTTGAGGGGCGGACTAAACGAGCAGTACTTC
CDR3 protein: CASSLRGGLNEQYF

V gene: TRBV27
D gene: .
clone size: many
J gene: TRBJ1-1
CDR3 DNA: TGTGCCAGCAGCCAGGGACTCATGAACACTGAAGCTTTCTTT
CDR3 protein: CASSQGLMNTEAFF

V gene: TRBV12-3/TRBV12-4
D gene: TRBD2
clone size: many
J gene: TRBJ2-7
CDR3 DNA: TGTGCCAGCAGCCCGGGACTATCCTCGTACCAGTACTTC
CDR3 protein: CASSPGLSSYQYF

V gene: TRBV19
D gene: .
clone size: .
J gene: TRBJ2-2
CDR3 DNA: TGTGCCAGTAGTATTGATCGAGGGTCCGGGGAGCTGTTTTTT
CDR3 protein: CASSIDRGSGELFF

V gene: TRBV10-3
D gene: TRBD2
clone size: .
J gene: TRBJ2-5
CDR3 DNA: TGTGCCATCAGTGAGGCGACTAGCCCGCCGGGGGAGACCCAGTACTTC
CDR3 protein: CAISEATSPPGETQYF

V gene: TRBV11-3
D gene: TRBD2
clone size: .
J gene: TRBJ2-1
CDR3 DNA: TGTGCCAGCAGCTTAGAGGGACTACCTGGGGGATACAATGAGCAGTTCTTC
CDR3 protein: CASSLEGLPGGYNEQFF

V gene: TRBV14
D gene: .
clone size: few
J gene: TRBJ2-3
CDR3 DNA: TGTGCCAGCAGTCGGACTTTCACAGATACGCAGTATTTT
CDR3 protein: CASSRTFTDTQYF

V gene: TRBV28
D gene: TRBD1
clone size: many
J gene: TRBJ2-7
CDR3 DNA: TGTGCCAGCAGTTCTAGGGACAGGGGGTACGAGCAGTACTTC
CDR3 protein: CASSSRDRGYEQYF

V gene: TRBV7-2
D gene: TRBD2
clone size: few
J gene: TRBJ2-5
CDR3 DNA: TGTGCCAGCAGCCGGCGACTAGCGGTGTACCAAGAGACCCAGTACTTC
CDR3 protein: CASSRRLAVYQETQYF

V gene: TRBV6-8
D gene: TRBD2
clone size: many
J gene: TRBJ2-4
CDR3 DNA: TGTGCCAGCCGAAAAGCCAGCGGGGGTGCATCCATTCAGTACTTC
CDR3 protein: CASRKASGGASIQYF

V gene: TRBV12-3/TRBV12-4
D gene: .
clone size: many
J gene: TRBJ1-4
CDR3 DNA: TGTGCCAGCAATATGTCGGGGAAAGAAAAACTGTTTTTT
CDR3 protein: CASNMSGKEKLFF

V gene: TRBV4-1
D gene: .
clone size: many
J gene: TRBJ2-4
CDR3 DNA: TGCGCCAGCAGCCAAGATCCCGGGAGTGGTGACATTCAGTACTTC
CDR3 protein: CASSQDPGSGDIQYF

V gene: TRBV20-1
D gene: .
clone size: many
J gene: TRBJ2-3
CDR3 DNA: TGCAGTGCGAGCCCGATGGGTAGCGGCCGTAGCACAGATACGCAGTATTTT
CDR3 protein: CSASPMGSGRSTDTQYF